A single sample gave rise to the 18 T cell receptor beta chains below, sequenced in a study of blood T cell repertoires in COVID-19. TCRdb's table, derived via immunoSEQ multiplex PCR, lists solely in-frame clones and lacks some. This sample has 350,000 to 400,000 clones, with 65% to 90% found just once. Input material: peripheral blood. Source of these receptors: a woman aged 55-70 years with COVID-19, enrolled during active disease.

The chain carries TRBV4-1 and TRBJ2-5; D not certain. This CDR3 is 15 amino acids long. The germline V gene encodes CDR1 MGHRA and CDR2 YSYEKL. Trimming shortened V by 0 bases and J by 3 bases, and 11 bases separated the two germline ends. DNA for the CDR3: TGCGCCAGCAGCCAAGATTCATACAAAAAAGAGACCCAGTACTTC. Protein product: CASSQDSYKKETQYF.

The chain combines TRBV6-1 with TRBJ2-1, with TRBD2 matching over 7 bases. CDR1 MNHNS and CDR2 SASEGT come from the germline V gene. V was clipped by 2 bases and J by 0 bases; unmatched bases: 4. The CDR3 is made up of 16 amino acids. The CDR3 sequence is CASSEPWGGSYNEQFF. In DNA form, the CDR3 reads TGTGCCAGCAGTGAACCTTGGGGGGGCTCCTACAATGAGCAGTTCTTC.

This rearrangement joins TRBV4-3 to TRBJ1-1; D is perhaps TRBD1 (5 bases). This CDR3 region has 16 residues. Germline V lookup: CDR1 LGHNA, CDR2 YSLEER. Trimming stripped 0 bases from V and 5 bases from J, with 16 bases between. The CDR3 DNA reads as TGCGCCAGCAGCCAAGATATTTCAAATCGGGGGACTGAAGCTTTCTTT. Amino acid sequence: CASSQDISNRGTEAFF.

The rearrangement joins TRBV29-1 to TRBJ1-1, with D tentatively TRBD1 (5 bases). V lost 3 bases to trimming and J lost 5 bases, with 10 bases between them. CDR1 SQVTM and CDR2 ANQGSEA come from the germline V gene. The CDR3 consists of 12 residues. The CDR3 protein is CSVDDSPTEAFF. CDR3 coding DNA: TGCAGCGTTGATGACAGTCCTACTGAAGCTTTCTTT. Full variable domain (rest looked up from reference TRBV29-1 and TRBJ1-1): SAVISQKPSRDICQRGTSLTIQCQVDSQVTMMFWYRQQPGQSLTLIATANQGSEATYESGFVIDKFPISRPNLTFSTLTVSNMSPEDSSIYLCSVDDSPTEAFFGQGTRLTVV.

This clone was seen once. This chain connects TRBV7-3 to TRBJ2-1; 10 nucleotides match TRBD1. From germline, CDR1 is SGHTA and CDR2 FQGTGA. The CDR3 contains 14 residues. The ends lost 3 bases at V and 8 bases at J; junction bases unmatched: 4. CDR3 DNA sequence: TGTGCCAGCAGCTTGGGACAGGGGAGGGATGAGCAGTTCTTC. It codes for CASSLGQGRDEQFF.

The chain is built from TRBV9 and TRBJ1-2; D gene ambiguous. Looked up from germline, CDR1 is SGDLS and CDR2 is YYNGEE. V lost 4 bases, J lost 2 bases, and 18 bases lay in between. The CDR3 runs 16 residues. In DNA, the CDR3 is TGTGCCAGCAGCCCCCCAGTGGGAGGGAAGAACTATGGCTACACCTTC. This translates into CASSPPVGGKNYGYTF.

The genes are TRBV5-6 and TRBJ2-1; possibly TRBD2 for D (5 bases). Germline V lookup: CDR1 SGHDT, CDR2 YYEEEE. The CDR3 is made up of 14 amino acids. V lost 0 bases and J 3 bases, leaving 7 bases between the germline ends. The CDR3 coding sequence is TGTGCCAGCAGCTTGGTCGGGAACTACAATGAGCAGTTCTTC. This gives the protein CASSLVGNYNEQFF.

As to this clone: The same CDR3 is also encoded by other DNA sequences in this sample. J is TRBJ2-5 and V is TRBV7-2; a weak D match, TRBD1 (6 bases). Deletions cut 2 bases from V and 3 bases from J, with 7 bases between. Germline lookup yields CDR1 SGHTA and CDR2 FQGNSA. The CDR3 contains 13 residues. CDR3 DNA: TGTGCCAGCAGCTTAAACAGGGAAGAGACCCAGTACTTC. This encodes CASSLNREETQYF.

The chain combines TRBV9 with TRBJ1-2; tentative D call: TRBD1 (6 bases). Germline V CDR1 and CDR2: SGDLS, YYNGEE. This CDR3 contains 13 residues. V was trimmed by 0 bases and J by 4 bases, leaving 7 bases between them. The CDR3 sequence is CASSVAQGYGYTF. DNA of the CDR3: TGTGCCAGCAGCGTAGCACAGGGCTATGGCTACACCTTC. Full variable domain (missing parts from reference TRBV9 and TRBJ1-2): DSGVTQTPKHLITATGQRVTLRCSPRSGDLSVYWYQQSLDQGLQFLIQYYNGEERAKGNILERFSAQQFPDLHSELNLSSLELGDSALYFCASSVAQGYGYTFGSGTRLTVV.

V usage is TRBV27 and J usage is TRBJ2-7; perhaps TRBD2 as D (6 bases). The CDR3 is 15 residues long. Looked up from germline, CDR1 is MNHEY and CDR2 is SMNVEV (reference sequence). Trimming removed 2 bases from V and 1 base from J, with 12 bases in between. The CDR3 DNA reads TGTGCCAGCAGTTTAATTCGGGGGTCATCCTACGAGCAGTACTTC. This sequence encodes CASSLIRGSSYEQYF.

This chain connects TRBV15 to TRBJ1-2; possible D gene TRBD1, 5 bases. Per germline, CDR1 LNHNV and CDR2 YYDKDF (reference sequence). The CDR3 runs 16 residues. Trimming shortened V by 2 bases and J by 1 base, and 14 bases separated the two germline ends. CDR3 residues: CATSRTHTTVNYGYTF. CDR3 DNA: TGTGCCACCAGCAGAACTCATACGACAGTTAACTATGGCTACACCTTC.

This chain connects TRBV5-8 to TRBJ1-4; TRBD1 matches 10 bases. V trimming: 2 bases; J trimming: 8 bases; junction bases outside the gene matches: 9. The CDR3 is made up of 16 amino acids. Germline V gives CDR1 SGHTS, CDR2 YDEGEE. The CDR3 sequence: CASSLGDRGTGEKLFF. CDR3 nucleotides: TGTGCCAGCAGCTTAGGGGACAGGGGTACTGGGGAAAAACTGTTTTTT.

The chain couples TRBV7-2 to TRBJ1-1, with D possibly TRBD1 on 5 matching bases. CDR1 and CDR2 from the germline V gene are SGHTA and FQGNSA. V was pared by 5 bases and J by 2 bases, with 9 bases between. The CDR3 spans 13 residues. The CDR3, as DNA: TGTGCCAGCAGCCGACAGATCAACACTGAAGCTTTCTTT. This gives the protein CASSRQINTEAFF.

The chain couples TRBV12-3 or TRBV12-4 to TRBJ2-7, with no clear D. V was cut by 6 bases and J by 3 bases, with 12 bases left in between. The CDR3 consists of 13 residues. The CDR3 is CASRPQTDYEQYF. The CDR3 nucleotides read TGTGCCAGCAGACCCCAAACTGACTACGAGCAGTACTTC.

The chain couples TRBV6-5 to TRBJ1-4; maybe TRBD1 (5 bases). Trimming took off 5 bases at V and 11 bases at J, with 18 bases between the two ends. Germline V lookup: CDR1 MNHEY, CDR2 SVGAGI. The CDR3 extends over 14 amino acids. CDR3 in DNA: TGTGCCAGCAGTCCACAGGATTCTGGAAGGAAACTGTTTTTT. It translates to CASSPQDSGRKLFF.

This clone is a singleton in its sample. The chain recombines TRBV9 with TRBJ2-7; no firm D call. Germline CDR1 is SGDLS and CDR2 is YYNGEE. V was trimmed by 0 bases and J by 2 bases, leaving 12 bases between them. The CDR3 consists of 15 residues. This CDR3 is CASSVAGGATYEQYF. Written as DNA, the CDR3 is TGTGCCAGCAGCGTAGCCGGTGGAGCCACCTACGAGCAGTACTTC.

This clone was detected many times. The J gene is TRBJ2-5, the V gene TRBV6-4; 12 bases line up with TRBD2. This CDR3 spans 15 amino acids. From germline, CDR1 is MRHNA and CDR2 SNTAGT. V lost 4 bases and J lost 2; bases outside the gene matches: 2. The DNA of the CDR3 is TGTGCCAGCAGTGCGACTAGCGGGGGTCAAGAGACCCAGTACTTC. This codes for CASSATSGGQETQYF.

The genes are TRBV6-5 and TRBJ2-7; TRBD1 matches 8 bases. Germline values: CDR1 MNHEY, CDR2 SVGAGI. The CDR3 runs 15 residues. V lost 2 bases, J lost 4 bases, and 7 bases stayed unmatched. The CDR3 here is CASSYPGQGIYEQYF. DNA for the CDR3: TGTGCCAGCAGTTACCCCGGACAGGGAATTTACGAGCAGTACTTC.